This T cell receptor (beta chain) is drawn from a study of cytomegalovirus exposure and HLA in healthy donors. Study-level points and caveats: A later analysis showed HLA-associated TCR beta chains outstripping equally common others in clonal expansion. In a later analysis, common viral pathogens appeared linked to several of the most significant clusters. CMV serostatus was the only immune exposure information that was available. Several V segments, TRBV6-2 and TRBV6-3 among them, could not be told apart and were dropped.

Primers: 60 Vbeta forward and 13 Jbeta reverse. Here immunoSEQ multiplex PCR was the method, and the copy in TCRdb shows in-frame clones only, minus some. The sample contains 80,000 to 90,000 clones, more than 60% of which appear only once. This clone has a handful of counts. Its antigen remains unidentified. The CDR3 runs 15 residues. Germline V gene sequence: CDR1 MNHEY, CDR2 SMNVEV (reference sequence). Germline trimming cut 6 bases from V and 2 bases from J; bases unmatched to any gene: 9. The clonotype was recovered from a man aged 25-40 years in good health and CMV-seronegative. The genes are TRBV27 and TRBJ1-2, with TRBD1 matching 7 bases. The sequenced sample consisted of PBMCs. CDR3 region: CASSETGKENYGYTF. Written as DNA, the CDR3 is TGTGCCAGCAGCGAGACAGGGAAGGAGAACTATGGCTACACCTTC.